Listed here are 21 T cell receptor beta chains from one sample, sequenced in a study of cytotoxic CD8 clonotypes in ibrutinib-treated CLL. Repertoires were generated with immunoSEQ multiplex PCR, while TCRdb's copy carries only in-frame clones and drops some. The repertoire holds about 300,000 clones, with approximately 79% as singletons. Sequences were derived from PBMCs, sampled at disease progression, from a patient treated with ibrutinib. The receptors stem from a human donor with chronic lymphocytic leukemia.

V gene TRBV21-1 combines with J gene TRBJ1-3; TRBD1, the table's D call, was not compared with the DNA. TRBV21-1 is a recognized pseudogene. CDR3 length: 16 residues. CDR3 coding DNA: TGTGCCAGCAGCAAAGCCAGGGTGGTTTCTGGAAACACCATATATTTT. It codes for CASSKARVVSGNTIYF.

V usage is TRBV4-3 and J usage is TRBJ1-2; D is perhaps TRBD1 (5 bases). CDR3 size: 13 residues. Trimming cost V 3 bases and J 2 bases, with 7 bases left between them. Per germline, CDR1 LGHNA and CDR2 YSLEER. CDR3 DNA: TGCGCCAGCAGCCACGCAGGGAACTATGGCTACACCTTC. Its protein is CASSHAGNYGYTF.

The chain carries TRBV18 and TRBJ1-1; D might be TRBD1 (5 bases). The CDR3 extends over 15 amino acids. The germline V gene has CDR1 KGHSH and CDR2 LQKENI. Deletions cut 3 bases from V and 1 base from J, with 12 bases between. The CDR3 nucleotides read TGTGCCAGCTCACCCGGGCAGGGAACGAACACTGAAGCTTTCTTT. Residues: CASSPGQGTNTEAFF.

V is TRBV6-5 and J is TRBJ2-7; no definite D call. CDR1 is MNHEY, CDR2 SVGAGI, per germline. Trimming took off 5 bases at V and 9 bases at J, with 17 bases between the two ends. CDR3 length: 13 amino acids. The CDR3 bases are TGTGCCAGCAGTACACAGCCCGAGGACGGGCAGTACTTC. Protein: CASSTQPEDGQYF.

The chain has TRBV7-8 and TRBJ2-7; 7 bases are a match to TRBD2. Germline loops: CDR1 SGHVS, CDR2 FQNEAQ. This CDR3 is 13 amino acids long. Trimming at V came to 0 bases and at J to 5 bases, leaving 1 base not matched to a gene. The CDR3 coding sequence is TGTGCCAGCAGCTTAGCGGGAGGGCACGAGCAGTACTTC. This codes for CASSLAGGHEQYF.

This clone was found a few times. J is TRBJ1-2 and V is TRBV10-3; D is unclear. The CDR3 covers 15 residues. V was cut by 3 bases and J by 0 bases, with 11 bases left in between. Germline CDR1 reads ENHRY; CDR2 reads SYGVKD. CDR3 DNA: TGTGCCATCAGTGATCAGGATCCAGCTAACTATGGCTACACCTTC. This codes for CAISDQDPANYGYTF.

The chain recombines TRBV7-9 with TRBJ1-4, with D uncertain. The CDR3 runs 15 residues. Germline loops: CDR1 SEHNR, CDR2 FQNEAQ (reference sequence). Between the trimmed V and J ends, which lost 4 bases and 0 bases, there was a span of 9 bases. CDR3 bases: TGTGCCAGCAGCTCCAGCCCAGCAACTAATGAAAAACTGTTTTTT. Its translation is CASSSSPATNEKLFF.

The chain's CDR3 is CASSLMWRGGTEAFF. The CDR3 DNA reads TGTGCCAGCAGCTTGATGTGGAGAGGGGGCACTGAAGCTTTCTTT. The chain recombines TRBV5-4 with TRBJ1-1, with D tentatively TRBD1 (6 bases). The CDR3 runs to 15 residues. Germline V gives CDR1 SGHNT, CDR2 YYREEE (reference sequence). V was cut by 1 base and J by 4 bases, with 14 bases left in between.

J is TRBJ1-2 and V is TRBV6-1; TRBD1 matches 9 bases. V was clipped by 2 bases and J by 4 bases; unmatched bases: 8. The CDR3 is 16 amino acids. Looked up from germline, CDR1 is MNHNS and CDR2 is SASEGT. The CDR3 here is CASSESGTGISYGYTF. The CDR3 region has the DNA TGTGCCAGCAGTGAATCCGGGACAGGGATTAGCTATGGCTACACCTTC.

This clone was detected only a few times. V gene TRBV7-9 combines with J gene TRBJ2-7; D is perhaps TRBD1 or TRBD2 (5 bases each). The V and J ends lost 8 bases and 6 bases respectively, with 14 bases between them. The CDR3 is made up of 12 amino acids. Germline loops: CDR1 SEHNR, CDR2 FQNEAQ (reference sequence). Written as DNA, the CDR3 is TGTGCCAGCTCAAGAGGGGATAGCGAGCAGTACTTC. This codes for CASSRGDSEQYF.

The gene calls are TRBV9 and TRBJ1-2, with 8 bases matching TRBD1. Trimming took 3 bases from V and 4 from J; bases not matched to a gene: 5. Looked up from germline, CDR1 is SGDLS and CDR2 is YYNGEE. The CDR3 is 14 amino acids. DNA of the CDR3: TGTGCCAGCAGCGGACCGGGACAGGCCTATGGCTACACCTTC. Translation: CASSGPGQAYGYTF.

This clone was found once. The CDR3 spells CASSARGGGTDTQYF. CDR3 DNA sequence: TGTGCCAGCAGCGCTAGGGGCGGGGGCACAGATACGCAGTATTTT. The V call is TRBV9, the J call TRBJ2-3, with D perhaps matching TRBD2 (6 bases). From germline, CDR1 is SGDLS and CDR2 YYNGEE. This CDR3 spans 15 amino acids. V lost 3 bases, J lost 1 base, and 12 bases lay in between. The full variable domain, in which reference TRBV9 and TRBJ2-3 provide the parts outside the CDR3, is DSGVTQTPKHLITATGQRVTLRCSPRSGDLSVYWYQQSLDQGLQFLIQYYNGEERAKGNILERFSAQQFPDLHSELNLSSLELGDSALYFCASSARGGGTDTQYFGPGTRLTVL.

The rearrangement joins TRBV2 to TRBJ2-3, with D perhaps TRBD1 (6 bases). This CDR3 has 15 amino acids. The V and J ends lost 5 bases and 2 bases respectively, with 14 bases between them. Per the germline V gene, CDR1 is SNHLY and CDR2 is FYNNEI. The CDR3 nucleotides read TGTGCCAGCAGTTACGACAGGTCTCTCACAGATACGCAGTATTTT. It encodes CASSYDRSLTDTQYF.

The rearrangement joins TRBV9 to TRBJ1-1; no reliable D call. V was pared by 3 bases and J by 6 bases, with 9 bases between. CDR1 SGDLS and CDR2 YYNGEE come from the germline V gene. The CDR3 runs 12 residues. The CDR3 DNA reads TGTGCCAGCAGCGAAGGACTGGCTGAAGCTTTCTTT. Protein product: CASSEGLAEAFF.

V and J are TRBV5-6 and TRBJ1-5; 7 bases are a match to TRBD1. J lost 0 bases, V lost 2 bases, and 14 bases had no gene match. This CDR3 has 19 residues. The germline gives CDR1 SGHDT, CDR2 YYEEEE. This CDR3 is CASSLSVRGRLYSNQPQHF. In nucleotides, the CDR3 is TGTGCCAGCAGCTTAAGTGTAAGGGGGCGCCTATATAGCAATCAGCCCCAGCATTTT.

The rearrangement uses TRBV6-1 and TRBJ2-7; 11 bases match TRBD1. The V gene's germline CDR1 is MNHNS and CDR2 SASEGT. Trimming at V came to 4 bases and at J to 4 bases, leaving 6 bases not matched to a gene. The CDR3 is made up of 15 amino acids. CDR3 bases: TGTGCCAGCAGTGGGACAGGGGGCAAATGGTACGAGCAGTACTTC. Translating it yields CASSGTGGKWYEQYF.

J is TRBJ2-7 and V is TRBV11-2; perhaps D is TRBD1 or TRBD2 (5 bases each). Germline assignment: CDR1 SGHAT and CDR2 FQNNGV. The ends were cut back, 5 bases at V and 3 bases at J, with 14 bases in the middle. The CDR3 spans 14 residues. The CDR3 spells CASSPGTEGYEQYF. CDR3 in DNA: TGTGCCAGCAGCCCCGGGACCGAAGGCTACGAGCAGTACTTC.

This rearrangement joins TRBV6-6 to TRBJ1-5; tentative D call: TRBD1 (6 bases). Trimming cost V 7 bases and J 5 bases, with 12 bases left between them. The CDR3 extends over 13 amino acids. In germline, CDR1 is MNHNY, CDR2 SVGAGI (reference sequence). The CDR3 DNA follows: TGTGCCAGCAACCCACAGGGCTATCAGCCCCAGCATTTT. Its translation: CASNPQGYQPQHF.

CDR3 sequence (DNA): TGTGCCAGCAGCTCACAGGGGCGGCGCTCCGAGCAGTACTTC. Translation: CASSSQGRRSEQYF. This sequence joins TRBV7-9 and TRBJ2-7, with 7 bases identical to TRBD1. Germline trimming cut 4 bases from V and 6 bases from J; bases unmatched to any gene: 9. The CDR3 is 14 amino acids. The germline V gene encodes CDR1 SEHNR and CDR2 FQNEAQ (reference sequence).

As for this clone: The same CDR3 can be traced to other DNA sequences in this sample. The chain joins TRBV7-8 to TRBJ1-1; no firm D call. Germline loops: CDR1 SGHVS, CDR2 FQNEAQ. V was trimmed by 2 bases and J by 4 bases, leaving 5 bases between them. The CDR3 length is 12 residues. In DNA, the CDR3 is TGTGCCAGCAGCTTATCGGGCACTGAAGCTTTCTTT. It codes for CASSLSGTEAFF.

The J gene is TRBJ2-3, the V gene TRBV28; TRBD1 or TRBD2 may be the D gene (5 bases each). This CDR3 region has 13 residues. Germline loops: CDR1 MDHEN, CDR2 SYDVKM. The V and J ends lost 8 bases and 0 bases respectively, with 9 bases between them. The CDR3 nucleotides are TGTGCCAGCGGGGGACCTAGCACAGATACGCAGTATTTT. It translates to CASGGPSTDTQYF.